This T cell receptor beta chain was recorded in a study of technical replicates of blood from a few donors. V trimming: 10 bases; J trimming: 2 bases; junction bases outside the gene matches: 7. The CDR3 sequence is 13 residues long. Germline lookup yields CDR1 ENHRY and CDR2 SYGVKD. The protocol was immunoSEQ multiplex PCR, while the TCRdb copy is restricted to in-frame clones and leaves out a portion. The sample carries under 100,000 clones, 85% to 95% recorded once. This TCR came from a human donor in good health. J is TRBJ2-5 and V is TRBV10-3; 7 bases are shared with TRBD1. Sequences were obtained from T cells isolated from PBMCs. The CDR3 region is CATSKGQQETQYF. The DNA of the CDR3 is TGTGCCACGTCCAAGGGACAGCAAGAGACCCAGTACTTC.